This entry features one T cell receptor (beta chain) sequence. The repertoire was sequenced with immunoSEQ multiplex PCR; TCRdb's copy has only in-frame clones and lacks some. The sample carries 57,000 or so clones, approximately 91% recorded once. This specimen comes from a study of T cell changes during pregnancy in multiple sclerosis. CDR1 is WNHNN, CDR2 SYGVQD, per germline (reference sequence). V lost 3 bases to trimming and J lost 7 bases, with 9 bases between them. The CDR3 spans 13 residues. The origin of this receptor is a female donor with multiple sclerosis, enrolled in a pregnancy study. This chain uses TRBV10-1 with TRBJ2-2, with a tentative D call TRBD2 (6 bases). The specimen was peripheral blood, collected in the second trimester of pregnancy. CDR3 DNA: TGCGCCAGCAGTGATCGGGGGATCGGGGAGCTGTTTTTT. Residues: CASSDRGIGELFF.